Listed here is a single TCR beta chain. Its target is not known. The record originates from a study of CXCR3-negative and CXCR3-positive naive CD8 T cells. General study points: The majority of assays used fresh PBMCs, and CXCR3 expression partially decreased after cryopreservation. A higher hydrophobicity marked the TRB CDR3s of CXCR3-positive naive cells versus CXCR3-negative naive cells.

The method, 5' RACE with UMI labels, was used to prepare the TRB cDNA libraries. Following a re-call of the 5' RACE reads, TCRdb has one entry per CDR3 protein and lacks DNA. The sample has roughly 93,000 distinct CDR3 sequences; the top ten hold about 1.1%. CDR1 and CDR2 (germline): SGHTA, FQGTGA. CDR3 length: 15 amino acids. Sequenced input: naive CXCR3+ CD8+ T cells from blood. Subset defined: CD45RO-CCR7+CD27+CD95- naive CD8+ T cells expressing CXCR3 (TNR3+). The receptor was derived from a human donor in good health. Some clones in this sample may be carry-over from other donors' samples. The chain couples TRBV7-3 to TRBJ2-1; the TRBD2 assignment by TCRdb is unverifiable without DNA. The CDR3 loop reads CASSPTSGSFNEQFF. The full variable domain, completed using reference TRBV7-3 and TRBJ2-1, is GAGVSQTPSNKVTEKGKYVELRCDPISGHTALYWYRQSLGQGPEFLIYFQGTGAADDSGLPNDRFFAVRPEGSVSTLKIQRTERGDSAVYLCASSPTSGSFNEQFFGPGTRLTVL.